This is a list of T cell receptor beta chains from one sample in a study of read filtering for tumor transcriptome and immune sequencing. One entry per CDR3 protein results from TCRdb running MiXCR on the reads. The data contain around 50,000 distinct CDR3 sequences, about 12% of them singletons. The sequenced material came from a population of CD138-negative cells sorted from bone marrow. All receptors derive from a donor aged 40 or over with multiple myeloma. Both conserved end residues are part of each CDR3. The D gene is left open where the match is weak. Rows may omit the clone size; those that give it use once, few, many or a size class.

v_gene,j_gene,d_gene,abundance,CDR3nt,CDR3aa
TRBV6-1,TRBJ2-3,.,many,TGTGCCAGCAGCCTGGACGAAAACACAGATACGCAGTATTTT,CASSLDENTDTQYF
TRBV19,TRBJ2-3,.,many,TGTGCCAGTAGTATGGTGGCAGGGACAGATACGCAGTATTTT,CASSMVAGTDTQYF
TRBV20-1,TRBJ2-7,.,many,TGCAGTGCTAGGGGGGTGGGCGAGCAGTACTTC,CSARGVGEQYF
TRBV5-1,TRBJ2-5,TRBD1,many,TGCGCCAGCAGTTCTGCCCGGGACAGAATACAAGAGACCCAGTACTTC,CASSSARDRIQETQYF
TRBV3-1,TRBJ2-5,.,many,TGTGCCAGCAGCCAAGGGGTACAGGTGATGGCGTACTTC,CASSQGVQVMAYF
TRBV2,TRBJ2-7,.,many,TGTGCCAGCAGTCCGACCTACGAGCAGTACTTC,CASSPTYEQYF
TRBV12-3/TRBV12-4,TRBJ1-1,.,many,TGTGCCAGCAACGGTCAGGGGATTGGCGACACTGAAGCTTTCTTT,CASNGQGIGDTEAFF
TRBV29-1,TRBJ1-5,.,many,TGCAGCGTTAGACAGCCCAATCAGCCCCAGCATTTT,CSVRQPNQPQHF
TRBV7-3,TRBJ2-3,.,many,TGTGCCAGCAGCTGGGACTCTTCCACAGATACGCAGTATTTT,CASSWDSSTDTQYF
TRBV20-1,TRBJ2-7,.,many,TGCAGTGCTAGAGATCCTAGGACCTCCTACGAGCAGTACTTC,CSARDPRTSYEQYF
TRBV5-4,TRBJ2-1,TRBD1,many,TGTGCCAGCAGCTTGGGATGGACAGGGCTGGATGAGCAGTTCTTC,CASSLGWTGLDEQFF
TRBV7-8,TRBJ2-7,TRBD1,.,TGTGCCAGCTCCCAACCCCAACGACAGGGCCGCTCCTACGAGCAGTACTTC,CASSQPQRQGRSYEQYF
TRBV29-1,TRBJ2-7,.,many,TGCAGCGTTGTTCAGGGGAGATTGTCCTACGAGCAGTACTTC,CSVVQGRLSYEQYF
TRBV28,TRBJ2-5,TRBD1,many,TGTGCCAGCAGCCGAGGGACAGTTCAAGAGACCCAGTACTTC,CASSRGTVQETQYF
TRBV6-5,TRBJ1-1,TRBD1,many,TGTGCCAGCAGTTACTCGCAGGGGGTATGGTCTGAAGCTTTCTTT,CASSYSQGVWSEAFF
TRBV4-1,TRBJ2-3,.,many,TGCGCCAGCACCCCGATCATCACCAGGACCTCATCCGGTACGCAGTATTTT,CASTPIITRTSSGTQYF
TRBV11-2,TRBJ2-3,.,many,TGTGCCAGCAGCTTTCCAGTCACAGATACGCAGTATTTT,CASSFPVTDTQYF
TRBV12-3/TRBV12-4,TRBJ1-6,.,many,TGTGCCAGCAGTCCCAGGTCGGATCTCTCACCCCTCCACTTT,CASSPRSDLSPLHF
TRBV3-1,TRBJ1-5,.,many,TGTGCCAGCAGCTCGGCAGGGCGCAATCAGCCCCAGCATTTT,CASSSAGRNQPQHF
TRBV9,TRBJ2-3,.,many,TGTGCCAGCAGCGTCTCTGGATCATACACAGATACGCAGTATTTT,CASSVSGSYTDTQYF
TRBV7-9,TRBJ1-1,.,many,TGTGCCAGCAGCTTATGGACAGACGGCAAAGAAGCTTTCTTT,CASSLWTDGKEAFF
TRBV4-2,TRBJ1-1,TRBD1,.,TGTGCCAGCAGCCAAGCGGTCAGGACAGGGCACACTGAAGCTTTCTTT,CASSQAVRTGHTEAFF
TRBV3-1,TRBJ2-5,.,many,TGTGCCAGCAGCCAAGGGGTAGTCCCGGAGACCCAGTACTTC,CASSQGVVPETQYF
TRBV6-2/TRBV6-3,TRBJ1-1,.,many,TGTGCCAGCAGTTACTCGAGGGGCGCTGAAGCTTTCTTT,CASSYSRGAEAFF
TRBV5-1,TRBJ2-3,.,many,TGCGCCAGCAGCTTAACCGGTAGCACAGATACGCAGTATTTT,CASSLTGSTDTQYF
TRBV20-1,TRBJ1-4,.,many,TGCAGTGCTAGAGATAGGTCAGGGGTTAAAGAAAAACTGTTTTTT,CSARDRSGVKEKLFF
TRBV2,TRBJ2-4,.,many,TGTGCCAGCACGACAGGGAGGATGGACATTCAGTACTTC,CASTTGRMDIQYF
TRBV11-2,TRBJ2-4,.,.,TGTGCCAGCAGCCACGGGTCCTCAGCAAACATTCAGTACTTC,CASSHGSSANIQYF
TRBV25-1,TRBJ2-5,.,.,TGTGCCAGCAGTGAATTAGGCTCCACCCAAGAGACCCAGTACTTC,CASSELGSTQETQYF
TRBV4-1,TRBJ2-7,.,many,TGCGCCAGCAGCCAAGACTTACAGACATCCTACGAGCAGTACTTC,CASSQDLQTSYEQYF
TRBV10-2,TRBJ1-1,.,many,TGCGCCAGCAGTCTTAGGGACGCTGAAGCTTTCTTT,CASSLRDAEAFF
TRBV6-2/TRBV6-3,TRBJ1-2,.,many,TGTGCCAGCGGGGACGGCTATGGCTACACCTTC,CASGDGYGYTF
TRBV5-1,TRBJ2-2,.,many,TGCGCCAGCAGCAGGCAAAGTGGGGAGCTGTTTTTT,CASSRQSGELFF
TRBV5-1,TRBJ2-3,.,many,TGCGCCAGCAGCGTAGTGACTGGGGCGCAGTATTTT,CASSVVTGAQYF
TRBV13,TRBJ2-3,.,many,TGTGCCAGCAGCTTCCGGGACAATAGGGCCACAGATACGCAGTATTTT,CASSFRDNRATDTQYF
TRBV30,TRBJ1-4,.,few,TGTGCCTGGAGTCAAACTAATGAAAAACTGTTTTTT,CAWSQTNEKLFF
TRBV7-9,TRBJ2-2,.,.,TGTGCCAGCAGAATTACAGGGTTGCCCACCGGGGAGCTGTTTTTT,CASRITGLPTGELFF
TRBV7-3,TRBJ2-1,TRBD2,.,TGTGCCAGCAGCCAATTTGCTAGCGGGGCTGGGGATGAGCAGTTCTTC,CASSQFASGAGDEQFF
TRBV6-5,TRBJ1-3,.,many,TGTGCCAGCAGTCTTGGGGGGGACTCTGGAAACACCATATATTTT,CASSLGGDSGNTIYF
TRBV20-1,TRBJ1-5,TRBD1,many,TGCAGTGCTAGAGATCAAACAGGGGGGAATCAGCCCCAGCATTTT,CSARDQTGGNQPQHF
TRBV11-2,TRBJ2-7,.,few,TGTGCCAGCAGCTTCTTGGCCCGGGACTCCCTGGGGGAGCAGTACTTC,CASSFLARDSLGEQYF
TRBV20-1,TRBJ2-3,TRBD2,many,TGCAGTGCTACAGCCATAGCGGGGGCTAGCACAGATACGCAGTATTTT,CSATAIAGASTDTQYF
TRBV2,TRBJ2-1,TRBD2,many,TGTGCCAGCAGTGTTCTAAGCGGGGGGCCGAATGAGCAGTTCTTC,CASSVLSGGPNEQFF
TRBV6-5,TRBJ1-2,.,many,TGTGCCAGCAGTTACTCGCCAGAAGACTATGGCTACACCTTC,CASSYSPEDYGYTF
TRBV11-3,TRBJ2-3,TRBD1,many,TGTGCCAGCAGCCCGGGGACAGGGTCTCGGACAGATACGCAGTATTTT,CASSPGTGSRTDTQYF
TRBV15,TRBJ2-2,TRBD2,many,TGTGCCACCAGCAGAGTATTTAGTGGCGGGGGGCCCAACACCGGGGAGCTGTTTTTT,CATSRVFSGGGPNTGELFF
TRBV18,TRBJ1-4,.,many,TGTGCCAGCTCACCACAGGAAACTAATGAAAAACTGTTTTTT,CASSPQETNEKLFF